What follows are 5 T cell receptor beta chains derived from one specimen sequenced in a study of beta chain features in type 1 diabetes. The authors reverse transcribed all of the isolated RNA, so sequencing captured expressed TCRB transcripts. Measured with immunoSEQ multiplex PCR; TCRdb has only the in-frame clones, and not every one. The sample has under 250,000 clones; about a tenth are singletons. Sequencing was done on a sample of central memory CD4+ T cells from blood. All receptors come from a man younger than 35 in good health.

For the CDR3, the DNA is TGTGCCTGGAGAAAAAGTCTCTCCCCCTTTCCCTACGAGCAGTACTTC. It translates to CAWRKSLSPFPYEQYF. The chain couples TRBV30 to TRBJ2-7; D unresolved. Trimming removed 3 bases from V and 2 bases from J, with 20 bases in between. The germline gives CDR1 GTSNPN, CDR2 SVGIG (reference sequence). CDR3 size: 16 residues.

This rearrangement joins TRBV5-1 to TRBJ1-5, with TRBD1 identical over 8 bases. J gave up 9 bases and V 4 bases, and 9 bases lay outside the gene matches. The CDR3 extends over 14 amino acids. The germline V gene encodes CDR1 SGHRS and CDR2 YFSETQ. In DNA form, the CDR3 reads TGCGCCAGCAGCCCCGGACAGGGAGAAATGCCCCAGCATTTT. Translating it yields CASSPGQGEMPQHF.

This clone has a handful of counts. The rearrangement uses TRBV10-3 and TRBJ2-3; TRBD2 aligns across 7 bases. CDR1 ENHRY and CDR2 SYGVKD come from the germline V gene. The V and J ends lost 5 bases and 5 bases, in that order; junction bases with no gene match: 7. CDR3 length equals 14 residues. The CDR3 DNA reads as TGTGCCATCAGTCGAACGTCTAGCGGAGATACGCAGTATTTT. This gives the protein CAISRTSSGDTQYF.

This clone was seen many times. The chain employs TRBV7-9 and TRBJ2-1, with D maybe TRBD2 (5 bases). The CDR3 spans 15 residues. The V end was cut by 3 bases, the J end by 5 bases, with 14 bases between. Germline V CDR1 and CDR2: SEHNR, FQNEAQ (reference sequence). CDR3 DNA sequence: TGTGCCAGCAGCTTCCGCGGACTGGCGGACAATGAGCAGTTCTTC. This translates into CASSFRGLADNEQFF.

This sequence joins TRBV30 and TRBJ1-1; 8 bases match TRBD1. J lost 3 bases, V lost 4 bases, and 7 bases had no gene match. From germline, CDR1 is GTSNPN and CDR2 SVGIG (reference sequence). The CDR3 is 14 residues long. This chain's CDR3 is CAWTLTGADTEAFF. In nucleotides, the CDR3 is TGTGCCTGGACCCTGACAGGGGCGGACACTGAAGCTTTCTTT.